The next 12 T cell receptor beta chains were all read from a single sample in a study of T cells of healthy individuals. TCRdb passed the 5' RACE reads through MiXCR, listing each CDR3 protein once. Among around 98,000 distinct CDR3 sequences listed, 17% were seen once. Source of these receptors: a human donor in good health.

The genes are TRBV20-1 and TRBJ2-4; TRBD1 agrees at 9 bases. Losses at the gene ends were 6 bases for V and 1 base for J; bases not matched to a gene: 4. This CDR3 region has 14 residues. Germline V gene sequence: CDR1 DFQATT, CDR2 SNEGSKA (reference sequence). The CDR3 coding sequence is TGCAGTGCGCGGGACAGGGTGGCCAAAAACATTCAGTACTTC. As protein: CSARDRVAKNIQYF.

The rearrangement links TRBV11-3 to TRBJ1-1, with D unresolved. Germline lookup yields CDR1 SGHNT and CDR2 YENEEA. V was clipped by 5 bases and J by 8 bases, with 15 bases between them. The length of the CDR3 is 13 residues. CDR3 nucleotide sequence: TGTGCCAGCAGCCCAAGCCCCGCTCGGGAAGCTTTCTTT. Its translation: CASSPSPAREAFF.

Written as DNA, the CDR3 is TGTGCCAGCAGGCCACTCACACTGAGGGGCTACGAGCAGTACTTC. Protein product: CASRPLTLRGYEQYF. V and J are TRBV6-5 and TRBJ2-7, with D perhaps assigned TRBD1 or TRBD2 (5 bases each). Germline V CDR1 and CDR2: MNHEY, SVGAGI. This CDR3 comprises 15 residues. Trimming stripped 6 bases from V and 3 bases from J, with 18 bases between.

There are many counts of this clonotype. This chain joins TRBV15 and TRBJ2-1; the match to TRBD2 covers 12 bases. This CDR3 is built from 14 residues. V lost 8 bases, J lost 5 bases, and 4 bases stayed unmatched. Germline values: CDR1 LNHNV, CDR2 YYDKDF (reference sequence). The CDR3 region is CATRWTSGNNEQFF. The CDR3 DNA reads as TGTGCCACCCGCTGGACTAGCGGGAACAATGAGCAGTTCTTC.

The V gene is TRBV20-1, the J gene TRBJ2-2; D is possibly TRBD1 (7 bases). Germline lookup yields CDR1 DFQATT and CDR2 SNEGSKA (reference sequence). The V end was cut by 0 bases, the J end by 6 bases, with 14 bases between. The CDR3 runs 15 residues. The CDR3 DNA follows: TGCAGTGCTAGAGAGTATGACAGGGAGGCCGGGGAGCTGTTTTTT. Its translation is CSAREYDREAGELFF.

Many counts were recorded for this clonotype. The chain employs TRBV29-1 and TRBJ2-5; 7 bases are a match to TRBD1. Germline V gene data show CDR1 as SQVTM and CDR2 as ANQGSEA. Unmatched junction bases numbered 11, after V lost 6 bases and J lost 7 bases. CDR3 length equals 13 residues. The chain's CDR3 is CSVGLGQTGTQYF. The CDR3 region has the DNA TGCAGCGTCGGGCTGGGACAGACCGGGACCCAGTACTTC. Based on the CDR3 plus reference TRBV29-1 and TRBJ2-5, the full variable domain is SAVISQKPSRDICQRGTSLTIQCQVDSQVTMMFWYRQQPGQSLTLIATANQGSEATYESGFVIDKFPISRPNLTFSTLTVSNMSPEDSSIYLCSVGLGQTGTQYFGPGTRLLVL.

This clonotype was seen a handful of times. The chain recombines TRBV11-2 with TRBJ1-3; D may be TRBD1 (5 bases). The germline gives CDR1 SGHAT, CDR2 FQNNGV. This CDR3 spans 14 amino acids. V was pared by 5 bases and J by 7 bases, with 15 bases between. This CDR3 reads CASSPPAGTNTIYF. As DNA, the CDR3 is TGTGCCAGCAGCCCCCCGGCAGGGACTAACACCATATATTTT.

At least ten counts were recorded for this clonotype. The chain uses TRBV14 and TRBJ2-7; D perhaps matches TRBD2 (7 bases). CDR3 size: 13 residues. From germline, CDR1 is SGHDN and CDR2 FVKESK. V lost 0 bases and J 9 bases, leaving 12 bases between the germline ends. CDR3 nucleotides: TGTGCCAGCAGCCAAGATATAGGGGGGGTGCAGTACTTC. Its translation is CASSQDIGGVQYF.

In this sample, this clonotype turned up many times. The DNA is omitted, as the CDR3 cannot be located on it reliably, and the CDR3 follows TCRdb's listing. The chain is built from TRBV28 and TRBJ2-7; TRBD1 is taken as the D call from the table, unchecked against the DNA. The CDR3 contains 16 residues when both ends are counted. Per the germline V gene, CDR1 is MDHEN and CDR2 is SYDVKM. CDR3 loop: CASSSIRTGLPLWQYF.

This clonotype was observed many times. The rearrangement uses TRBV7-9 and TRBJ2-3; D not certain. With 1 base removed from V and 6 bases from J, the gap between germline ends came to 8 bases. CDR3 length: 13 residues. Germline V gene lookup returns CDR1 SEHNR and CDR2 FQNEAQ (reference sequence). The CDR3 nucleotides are TGTGCCAGCAGCTTAGGGTCTACTGATACGCAGTATTTT. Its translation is CASSLGSTDTQYF.

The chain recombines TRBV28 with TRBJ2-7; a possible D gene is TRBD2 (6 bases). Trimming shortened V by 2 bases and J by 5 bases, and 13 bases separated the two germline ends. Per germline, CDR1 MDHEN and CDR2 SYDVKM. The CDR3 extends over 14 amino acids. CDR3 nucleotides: TGTGCCAGCAGTTTAAGTGGGAGGATGGACGAGCAGTACTTC. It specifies CASSLSGRMDEQYF.

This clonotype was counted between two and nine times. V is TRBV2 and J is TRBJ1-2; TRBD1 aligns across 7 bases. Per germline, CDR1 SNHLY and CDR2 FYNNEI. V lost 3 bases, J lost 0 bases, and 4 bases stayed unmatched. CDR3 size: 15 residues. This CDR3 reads CASSDGTEANYGYTF. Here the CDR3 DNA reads TGTGCCAGCAGTGACGGGACAGAAGCTAACTATGGCTACACCTTC. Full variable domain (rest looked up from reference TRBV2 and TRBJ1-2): EPEVTQTPSHQVTQMGQEVILRCVPISNHLYFYWYRQILGQKVEFLVSFYNNEISEKSEIFDDQFSVERPDGSNFTLKIRSTKLEDSAMYFCASSDGTEANYGYTFGSGTRLTVV.